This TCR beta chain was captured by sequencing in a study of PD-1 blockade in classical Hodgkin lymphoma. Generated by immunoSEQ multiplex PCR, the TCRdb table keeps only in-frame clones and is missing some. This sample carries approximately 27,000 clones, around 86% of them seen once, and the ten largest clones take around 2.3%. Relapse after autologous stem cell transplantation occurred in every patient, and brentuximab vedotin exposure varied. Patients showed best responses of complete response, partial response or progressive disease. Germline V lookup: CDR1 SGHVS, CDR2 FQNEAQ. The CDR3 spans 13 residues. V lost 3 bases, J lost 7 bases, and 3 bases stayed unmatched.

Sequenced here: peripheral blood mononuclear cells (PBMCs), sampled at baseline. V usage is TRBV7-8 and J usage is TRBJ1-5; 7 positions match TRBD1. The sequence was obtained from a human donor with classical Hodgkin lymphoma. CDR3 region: CASSFNRGQPQHF. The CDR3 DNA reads TGTGCCAGCAGCTTCAACAGGGGCCAGCCCCAGCATTTT.